These 20 T cell receptor beta chains were all obtained from the same sample, sequenced in a study of cytomegalovirus exposure and HLA in healthy donors. PCR was performed using 60 Vbeta and 13 Jbeta primers. Generated by immunoSEQ multiplex PCR, the TCRdb table keeps only in-frame clones and is missing some. The sample records 180,000 or so clones, about 85% being singletons. Sequenced sample: PBMCs. The receptors were gathered from a girl aged 5 to 17 in good health and CMV-seropositive.

The chain recombines TRBV11-2 with TRBJ2-7, with 11 nucleotides matching TRBD1. V shed 6 bases, J shed 6 bases, and the junction held 10 bases outside the gene matches. Germline values: CDR1 SGHAT, CDR2 FQNNGV. The CDR3 covers 15 residues. CDR3 nucleotide sequence: TGTGCCAGCAGTTTTATTGGACAGGGGGCAGTCGAGCAGTACTTC. It encodes CASSFIGQGAVEQYF.

The genes are TRBV5-4 and TRBJ1-1; TRBD1 matches at 7 bases. The germline gives CDR1 SGHNT, CDR2 YYREEE (reference sequence). Trimming removed 1 base from V and 8 bases from J; junction bases left unmatched: 2. This CDR3 contains 12 residues. CDR3 region: CASSLLDREAFF. The CDR3 region has the DNA TGTGCCAGCAGCTTGCTGGACAGGGAAGCTTTCTTT.

The CDR3 spells CASSSLTGGNEQFF. As DNA, the CDR3 is TGTGCCAGCAGTTCCCTGACAGGGGGCAATGAGCAGTTCTTC. The genes are TRBV2 and TRBJ2-1; 9 nucleotides align to TRBD1. The CDR3 is made up of 14 amino acids. Germline lookup yields CDR1 SNHLY and CDR2 FYNNEI. V trimming: 5 bases; J trimming: 6 bases; junction bases outside the gene matches: 5.

The J gene is TRBJ1-2, the V gene TRBV10-1; D perhaps matches TRBD1 (6 bases). The CDR3 length is 15 residues. Trimming took off 0 bases at V and 0 bases at J, with 8 bases between the two ends. Germline V lookup: CDR1 WNHNN, CDR2 SYGVQD (reference sequence). For the CDR3, the DNA is TGCGCCAGCAGTGAGTCGACAGGACCTAACTATGGCTACACCTTC. It yields the protein CASSESTGPNYGYTF.

J is TRBJ1-2 and V is TRBV19, with 7 bases aligning to TRBD1. The CDR3 has 14 residues. Germline V CDR1 and CDR2: LNHDA, SQIVND (reference sequence). Germline trimming cut 7 bases from V and 3 bases from J; bases unmatched to any gene: 8. The CDR3 DNA sequence: TGTGCCAGTACCCCTGGGGACAGCCACTATGGCTACACCTTC. Translated: CASTPGDSHYGYTF.

The rearrangement links TRBV4-1 to TRBJ1-1; possible D gene TRBD1, 5 bases. Trimming took 3 bases from V and 9 from J, leaving 17 bases between them. CDR1 MGHRA and CDR2 YSYEKL come from the germline V gene. The CDR3 is 14 amino acids. The CDR3 protein is CASSHGIFGGKAFF. The CDR3, as DNA: TGCGCCAGCAGCCATGGGATTTTTGGGGGGAAAGCTTTCTTT.

V is TRBV9 and J is TRBJ2-1; TRBD2 matches 9 bases. V was pared by 0 bases and J by 7 bases, with 5 bases of the junction left unmatched. The CDR3 runs 15 residues. Germline V gene lookup returns CDR1 SGDLS and CDR2 YYNGEE. Written as DNA, the CDR3 is TGTGCCAGCAGCGTAGTTCTAGCGGGATTGAATGAGCAGTTCTTC. Its translation: CASSVVLAGLNEQFF.

The chain joins TRBV5-4 to TRBJ2-7; possible D gene TRBD1, 5 bases. There are 15 residues in the CDR3. CDR1 is SGHNT and CDR2 is YYREEE in the germline V gene (reference sequence). Trimming stripped 1 base from V and 0 bases from J, with 11 bases between. The CDR3 bases are TGTGCCAGCAGCTTGAAGGGGTCCCTCTCCTACGAGCAGTACTTC. Protein: CASSLKGSLSYEQYF.

This chain uses TRBV4-1 with TRBJ1-1; D is possibly TRBD1 (6 bases). The ends were cut back, 4 bases at V and 1 base at J, with 16 bases in the middle. Per the germline V gene, CDR1 is MGHRA and CDR2 is YSYEKL. The CDR3 consists of 16 residues. This chain's CDR3 is CASSPGQGPKNTEAFF. DNA of the CDR3: TGCGCCAGCAGCCCGGGGCAGGGGCCGAAGAACACTGAAGCTTTCTTT.

V is TRBV4-1 and J is TRBJ1-1; D perhaps matches TRBD1 (6 bases). The CDR3 sequence is 15 residues long. From germline, CDR1 is MGHRA and CDR2 YSYEKL. The V gene lost 5 bases and the J gene lost 7 bases, with 20 bases spanning the gap. CDR3 in DNA: TGCGCCAGCAGCTCCCATCCTCACAGGGACATTGAAGCTTTCTTT. It specifies CASSSHPHRDIEAFF.

The rearrangement links TRBV29-1 to TRBJ1-5; a weak D match, TRBD1 (6 bases). The CDR3 contains 13 residues. Trimming removed 4 bases from V and 3 bases from J, with 10 bases in between. CDR1 and CDR2 from the germline V gene are SQVTM and ANQGSEA. The CDR3 sequence is CSVVGGINQPQHF. CDR3 DNA sequence: TGCAGCGTTGTAGGGGGAATCAATCAGCCCCAGCATTTT.

This clone has only a few counts. The V and J genes are TRBV7-9 and TRBJ1-2; the match to TRBD1 covers 8 bases. From germline, CDR1 is SEHNR and CDR2 FQNEAQ (reference sequence). This CDR3 region has 14 residues. V lost 2 bases, J lost 3 bases, and 2 bases stayed unmatched. CDR3 sequence: CASSLQGADYGYTF. In nucleotides, the CDR3 is TGTGCCAGCAGCTTACAGGGGGCCGACTATGGCTACACCTTC.

The chain recombines TRBV6-4 with TRBJ2-1; 7 nucleotides agree with TRBD2. This CDR3 has 16 amino acids. The germline gives CDR1 MRHNA, CDR2 SNTAGT. J gave up 8 bases and V 2 bases, and 12 bases lay outside the gene matches. The chain's CDR3 is CASSDEVGGPSYEQFF. CDR3 bases: TGTGCCAGCAGTGACGAGGTGGGAGGGCCGAGTTATGAGCAGTTCTTC.

The chain recombines TRBV7-9 with TRBJ2-5; D remains unclear. Germline lookup yields CDR1 SEHNR and CDR2 FQNEAQ (reference sequence). The CDR3 has 17 amino acids. Trimming stripped 2 bases from V and 0 bases from J, with 16 bases between. The CDR3 nucleotides read TGTGCCAGCAGCTTATCTTTGGGTATCGGGTACCAAGAGACCCAGTACTTC. This gives the protein CASSLSLGIGYQETQYF.

The V and J genes are TRBV5-4 and TRBJ1-2, with a weak D call TRBD1 (5 bases). This CDR3 is built from 15 residues. Looked up from germline, CDR1 is SGHNT and CDR2 is YYREEE (reference sequence). V was clipped by 4 bases and J by 3 bases, with 16 bases between them. For the CDR3, the DNA is TGTGCCAGCAGCAAGGAGGCGGGGGTTGACTATGGCTACACCTTC. The encoded protein is CASSKEAGVDYGYTF.

This rearrangement joins TRBV25-1 to TRBJ2-7, with TRBD1 matching 7 bases. V was pared by 7 bases and J by 3 bases, with 9 bases of the junction left unmatched. This CDR3 region has 14 residues. From germline, CDR1 is MGHDK and CDR2 SYGVNS. The CDR3 nucleotides read TGTGCCAGCACTTACGGGACAGTGGGCTACGAGCAGTACTTC. This codes for CASTYGTVGYEQYF.

The chain joins TRBV11-2 to TRBJ2-2; possible D gene TRBD2, 5 bases. This CDR3 comprises 17 residues. Germline values: CDR1 SGHAT, CDR2 FQNNGV. Trimming shortened V by 2 bases and J by 0 bases, and 13 bases separated the two germline ends. The CDR3 is CASSLPRVHANTGELFF. CDR3 nucleotides: TGTGCCAGCAGCTTACCGCGGGTTCACGCGAACACCGGGGAGCTGTTTTTT.

This clone was seen just once. The chain combines TRBV27 with TRBJ2-5; D might be TRBD1 (5 bases). V was pared by 5 bases and J by 1 base, with 17 bases between. This CDR3 has 16 amino acids. CDR1 is MNHEY, CDR2 SMNVEV, per germline (reference sequence). CDR3 in DNA: TGTGCCAGCAGTCCCCTTGGGCAGGGTCCCCAAGAGACCCAGTACTTC. This sequence encodes CASSPLGQGPQETQYF.

The CDR3 region has the DNA TGTGCCAGTAGTATCGGGACAGGGGCCTTATACGAGCAGTACTTC. This gives the protein CASSIGTGALYEQYF. The rearrangement links TRBV19 to TRBJ2-7, with TRBD1 matching over 10 bases. The CDR3 length is 15 residues. Unmatched junction bases numbered 6, after V lost 3 bases and J lost 4 bases. CDR1 is LNHDA and CDR2 is SQIVND in the germline V gene (reference sequence). The variable domain in full, with the rest retrieved from reference TRBV19 and TRBJ2-7, is DGGITQSPKYLFRKEGQNVTLSCEQNLNHDAMYWYRQDPGQGLRLIYYSQIVNDFQKGDIAEGYSVSREKKESFPLTVTSAQKNPTAFYLCASSIGTGALYEQYFGPGTRLTVT.

The gene calls are TRBV5-1 and TRBJ1-2; no clear D. Germline loops: CDR1 SGHRS, CDR2 YFSETQ. This CDR3 is built from 13 residues. Trimming stripped 3 bases from V and 1 base from J, with 7 bases between. CDR3 residues: CASSWEDNYGYTF. CDR3 DNA sequence: TGCGCCAGCAGCTGGGAGGATAACTATGGCTACACCTTC.